The 28 T cell receptor beta chains given below trace back to one sample, sequenced in a study of cytomegalovirus exposure and HLA in healthy donors. In the PCR, 60 Vbeta and 13 Jbeta primers were used. Method: immunoSEQ multiplex PCR; TCRdb's copy keeps in-frame clones and lacks some. The table includes nearly 200,000 clones, approximately 78% detected once. The sample comprised PBMCs. These receptors were collected from a woman in her forties or fifties in good health and CMV-seropositive.

This clone was seen only once. The V and J genes are TRBV7-2 and TRBJ2-3; a possible D gene is TRBD1 (6 bases). Trimming removed 0 bases at V and 0 bases at J, with 10 bases between. The CDR3 runs 16 residues. From germline, CDR1 is SGHTA and CDR2 FQGNSA. The CDR3, as DNA: TGTGCCAGCAGCTTAGCGCTCACAGGGAGCACAGATACGCAGTATTTT. Its translation: CASSLALTGSTDTQYF.

The chain recombines TRBV7-9 with TRBJ1-4, with D uncertain. The CDR3 length is 11 residues. From germline, CDR1 is SEHNR and CDR2 FQNEAQ (reference sequence). The germline V and J ends were trimmed by 5 bases and 6 bases, with 4 bases remaining between them. CDR3 protein: CASSGYEKLFF. CDR3 in DNA: TGTGCCAGCAGCGGCTATGAAAAACTGTTTTTT.

This clone has only a few counts. The chain employs TRBV6-5 and TRBJ1-2; no reliable D call. The CDR3 extends over 11 amino acids. The germline V and J ends were trimmed by 5 bases and 6 bases, with 7 bases remaining between them. Germline V gives CDR1 MNHEY, CDR2 SVGAGI. CDR3 loop: CASSRGNGYTF. The DNA for the CDR3 is TGTGCCAGCAGTCGAGGGAATGGCTACACCTTC.

This chain joins TRBV7-3 and TRBJ2-1; the match to TRBD2 covers 9 bases. The ends lost 5 bases at V and 6 bases at J; junction bases unmatched: 20. CDR1 and CDR2 from the germline V gene are SGHTA and FQGTGA. The CDR3 loop spans 19 amino acids. CDR3 nucleotides: TGTGCCAGCAGCACCCCGGGCGGTAGCGGGAGCAATTTGATCAATGAGCAGTTCTTC. Amino acid sequence: CASSTPGGSGSNLINEQFF.

V gene TRBV6-1 combines with J gene TRBJ1-4; 8 bases are a match to TRBD1. Per germline, CDR1 MNHNS and CDR2 SASEGT. This CDR3 has 14 amino acids. V dropped 4 bases and J dropped 17; count of bases not matched to a gene: 15. CDR3 DNA sequence: TGTGCCAGCAGTGCCGGGACAGGAGGCCGTTTAGGATTTTTT. Translating gives CASSAGTGGRLGFF.

This clone was counted a single time. This chain connects TRBV6-6 to TRBJ2-5; D remains ambiguous. Between the trimmed V and J ends, which lost 5 bases and 5 bases, there was a span of 6 bases. Germline-derived CDR1 and CDR2 are MNHNY and SVGAGI (reference sequence). CDR3 size: 11 residues. As DNA, the CDR3 is TGTGCCAGCAGTACCGGGGAGACCCAGTACTTC. Translating gives CASSTGETQYF.

In this sample, this clone turned up once. V gene TRBV11-2 combines with J gene TRBJ1-5; no firm D call. The germline V and J ends were trimmed by 3 bases and 7 bases, with 10 bases remaining between them. There are 13 residues in the CDR3. Germline V gives CDR1 SGHAT, CDR2 FQNNGV. In DNA form, the CDR3 reads TGTGCCAGCAGCTTGTCGGGTTCACAGCCCCAGCATTTT. Translation gives CASSLSGSQPQHF.

The chain is built from TRBV19 and TRBJ2-2; weak D call: TRBD1 (6 bases). The CDR3 is 16 residues long. Trimming stripped 0 bases from V and 6 bases from J, with 14 bases between. Germline V gene lookup returns CDR1 LNHDA and CDR2 SQIVND (reference sequence). The CDR3 sequence: CASSIDLTGTSGELFF. CDR3 DNA sequence: TGTGCCAGTAGTATAGATCTAACAGGGACGTCCGGGGAGCTGTTTTTT.

The chain links TRBV19 to TRBJ1-3; unclear D gene. Looked up from germline, CDR1 is LNHDA and CDR2 is SQIVND (reference sequence). V lost 6 bases, J lost 4 bases, and 7 bases lay in between. This CDR3 is 12 amino acids long. CDR3 nucleotides: TGTGCCAGTAGCGACTTGGGAAACACCATATATTTT. It yields the protein CASSDLGNTIYF.

The chain carries TRBV18 and TRBJ2-5; 7 positions agree with TRBD1. This CDR3 is 16 amino acids long. Germline loops: CDR1 KGHSH, CDR2 LQKENI. The V and J ends lost 2 bases and 1 base, in that order; junction bases with no gene match: 7. CDR3 coding DNA: TGTGCCAGCTCACCATCTTGGGACAGCACCCAAGAGACCCAGTACTTC. It translates to CASSPSWDSTQETQYF.

The rearrangement uses TRBV18 and TRBJ1-1; perhaps TRBD1 as D (6 bases). CDR3 length: 14 amino acids. Germline CDR1 reads KGHSH; CDR2 reads LQKENI. The V gene lost 6 bases and the J gene lost 5 bases, with 16 bases spanning the gap. The CDR3 nucleotides are TGTGCCAGCTCGTCACAGGGTAGTCAGACTGAAGCTTTCTTT. It translates to CASSSQGSQTEAFF.

The J gene is TRBJ1-4, the V gene TRBV19; 8 positions match TRBD1. Germline trimming cut 3 bases from V and 8 bases from J; bases unmatched to any gene: 8. The CDR3 contains 15 residues. Germline loops: CDR1 LNHDA, CDR2 SQIVND (reference sequence). The CDR3 region has the DNA TGTGCCAGTAGTATGGCGGACAGGGTGAGGGAAAAACTGTTTTTT. Amino acids: CASSMADRVREKLFF.

The table lists this clone with a count of one. The V gene is TRBV5-8, the J gene TRBJ2-5; 7 bases are shared with TRBD2. Germline V gene lookup returns CDR1 SGHTS and CDR2 YDEGEE. V was clipped by 7 bases and J by 0 bases; unmatched bases: 9. The CDR3 contains 15 residues. In nucleotides, the CDR3 is TGTGCCAGCGGATCGGGGGGAAGGGACCAAGAGACCCAGTACTTC. Encoded protein: CASGSGGRDQETQYF.

This clone was found once. The chain is built from TRBV10-3 and TRBJ1-1; D unresolved. This CDR3 is 14 amino acids long. From germline, CDR1 is ENHRY and CDR2 SYGVKD. Trimming took 3 bases from V and 7 from J, leaving 15 bases between them. CDR3 protein: CAISDPRGRNEAFF. The CDR3 nucleotides are TGTGCCATCAGTGACCCCCGGGGAAGGAATGAAGCTTTCTTT.

The chain is built from TRBV6-5 and TRBJ2-1, with TRBD2 matching 7 bases. This CDR3 has 15 amino acids. Germline V CDR1 and CDR2: MNHEY, SVGAGI. Trimming cost V 7 bases and J 4 bases; bases outside gene matches: 10. The chain's CDR3 is CASTGAPSGYNEQFF. CDR3 DNA sequence: TGTGCCAGCACTGGGGCCCCTAGCGGATACAATGAGCAGTTCTTC.

The V gene is TRBV10-3, the J gene TRBJ2-1, with 9 bases lining up with TRBD1. The CDR3 length is 12 residues. Losses at the gene ends were 11 bases for V and 8 bases for J; bases not matched to a gene: 7. Germline V gene sequence: CDR1 ENHRY, CDR2 SYGVKD. CDR3 sequence reads: CAVQGAEDEQFF. DNA of the CDR3: TGTGCCGTACAGGGGGCGGAAGATGAGCAGTTCTTC.

This sequence joins TRBV10-2 and TRBJ2-5; TRBD1 matches 9 bases. The CDR3 spans 14 residues. Germline V gives CDR1 WSHSY, CDR2 SAAADI. After removal of 4 bases from V and 5 bases from J, the junction contained 5 bases not matched to a gene. Here the CDR3 DNA reads TGCGCCAGCAGTGTACAGGGGGCGTTGGAGACCCAGTACTTC. Translating gives CASSVQGALETQYF.

The chain couples TRBV5-1 to TRBJ1-1; the D is unclear. In germline, CDR1 is SGHRS, CDR2 YFSETQ. V was clipped by 4 bases and J by 3 bases, with 13 bases between them. The CDR3 extends over 14 amino acids. This chain's CDR3 is CASSVDAVYTEAFF. The CDR3 DNA sequence: TGCGCCAGCAGCGTGGATGCGGTCTACACTGAAGCTTTCTTT.

The chain joins TRBV9 to TRBJ2-5; 10 nucleotides align to TRBD2. Germline values: CDR1 SGDLS, CDR2 YYNGEE. The CDR3 length is 14 residues. Unmatched junction bases numbered 3, after V lost 2 bases and J lost 5 bases. DNA for the CDR3: TGTGCCAGCAGCGTGCGGACTAGCGGCGAGACCCAGTACTTC. Translated, it gives CASSVRTSGETQYF.

This chain joins TRBV5-4 and TRBJ1-2; 8 positions agree with TRBD1. CDR3 length: 13 amino acids. CDR1 is SGHNT, CDR2 YYREEE, per germline (reference sequence). V was clipped by 4 bases and J by 3 bases; unmatched bases: 2. The CDR3 bases are TGTGCCAGCAGCCCGGACAGGGACTATGGCTACACCTTC. Translating it yields CASSPDRDYGYTF.

The chain links TRBV19 to TRBJ1-1, with 12 bases lining up with TRBD1. The V gene end was trimmed by 5 bases and the J gene end by 8 bases; junction bases not matched to a gene: 6. This CDR3 has 14 residues. Germline V gives CDR1 LNHDA, CDR2 SQIVND (reference sequence). CDR3 nucleotides: TGTGCCAGTAGTTTGGGACAGGGGGCCGGAGAAGCTTTCTTT. Translation gives CASSLGQGAGEAFF. Using reference TRBV19 and TRBJ1-1 for the parts outside the CDR3, the full variable domain is DGGITQSPKYLFRKEGQNVTLSCEQNLNHDAMYWYRQDPGQGLRLIYYSQIVNDFQKGDIAEGYSVSREKKESFPLTVTSAQKNPTAFYLCASSLGQGAGEAFFGQGTRLTVV.

This chain connects TRBV5-1 to TRBJ2-5; 9 bases align to TRBD1. The end of the DNA is better explained by TRBJ2-7, so the J call may be wrong. The germline V gene has CDR1 SGHRS and CDR2 YFSETQ. The CDR3 runs 15 residues. CDR3: CASSLGGQGTYEQYF. CDR3 DNA sequence: TGCGCCAGCAGTCTCGGGGGACAGGGAACTTACGAGCAGTACTTC.

V gene TRBV5-4 combines with J gene TRBJ1-2; the D is unclear. This CDR3 spans 13 amino acids. CDR1 and CDR2 (germline): SGHNT, YYREEE (reference sequence). V lost 1 base and J lost 2, with 6 bases in between. The CDR3 coding sequence is TGTGCCAGCAGCTTGACAACCAACTATGGCTACACCTTC. It specifies CASSLTTNYGYTF.

V is TRBV10-1 and J is TRBJ2-2; D is possibly TRBD2 (5 bases). Trimming took off 0 bases at V and 6 bases at J, with 8 bases between the two ends. CDR3 size: 14 residues. CDR1 and CDR2 (germline): WNHNN, SYGVQD (reference sequence). The chain's CDR3 is CASSESLGAGELFF. CDR3 DNA: TGCGCCAGCAGTGAGTCGCTGGGAGCCGGGGAGCTGTTTTTT.

The genes are TRBV9 and TRBJ2-3; possibly TRBD2 for D (5 bases). The V gene lost 4 bases and the J gene lost 0 bases, with 9 bases spanning the gap. This CDR3 is 14 amino acids long. CDR1 is SGDLS and CDR2 is YYNGEE in the germline V gene. Here the CDR3 DNA reads TGTGCCAGCAGCAAGGAGGTTAGCACAGATACGCAGTATTTT. This encodes CASSKEVSTDTQYF. The full variable domain, in which reference TRBV9 and TRBJ2-3 provide the parts outside the CDR3, is DSGVTQTPKHLITATGQRVTLRCSPRSGDLSVYWYQQSLDQGLQFLIQYYNGEERAKGNILERFSAQQFPDLHSELNLSSLELGDSALYFCASSKEVSTDTQYFGPGTRLTVL.

The chain uses TRBV5-1 and TRBJ2-1; tentatively, D is TRBD2 (5 bases). The CDR3 sequence is 15 residues long. Trimming removed 4 bases at V and 0 bases at J, with 11 bases between. Germline values: CDR1 SGHRS, CDR2 YFSETQ. In nucleotides, the CDR3 is TGCGCCAGCAGCCCGGTCGGGAACTCCTACAATGAGCAGTTCTTC. This translates into CASSPVGNSYNEQFF.

This clone was seen a single time. This rearrangement joins TRBV11-2 to TRBJ1-5, with D tentatively TRBD1 (6 bases). V was pared by 5 bases and J by 4 bases, with 6 bases between. Germline V CDR1 and CDR2: SGHAT, FQNNGV. This CDR3 is built from 12 residues. The CDR3 nucleotides are TGTGCCAGCAGCCAGGGGAATCAGCCCCAGCATTTT. Translating it yields CASSQGNQPQHF.

V gene TRBV5-1 combines with J gene TRBJ2-5; unclear D gene. Germline CDR1 and CDR2: SGHRS and YFSETQ. Trimming removed 3 bases from V and 3 bases from J, with 9 bases in between. The CDR3 spans 13 residues. CDR3 sequence reads: CASSSILKETQYF. The CDR3 nucleotides read TGCGCCAGCAGCTCGATCCTAAAAGAGACCCAGTACTTC.